This T cell receptor (beta chain) was sequenced for a study of control samples from healthy donors and cancer patients. Sequenced by immunoSEQ multiplex PCR; TCRdb stores in-frame clones only, minus some. This table holds around 100,000 clones, around 89% found once. CDR1 is SGHAT, CDR2 FQNNGV, per germline. The CDR3 totals 17 residues. The V segment lost 5 bases and the J segment 5 bases; nucleotides outside the gene matches: 14. The TCR was taken from a man in his sixties with lung cancer. The sample was PBMCs. The chain combines TRBV11-2 with TRBJ2-2; TRBD2 agrees at 7 bases. DNA for the CDR3: TGTGCCAGCAGCGCCCCCCCCGGTAGGGGACTAACCGGGGAGCTGTTTTTT. Protein sequence: CASSAPPGRGLTGELFF.